One and the same sample provided the 11 T cell receptor beta chains below, sequenced in a study of blood T cell repertoires in COVID-19. Measured with immunoSEQ multiplex PCR; TCRdb has only the in-frame clones, and not every one. This sample carries some 150,000 clones, roughly 84% of them seen once, and the ten largest clones take under 3%. Material: peripheral blood. These TCRs come from a human donor with acute or convalescent COVID-19. The donor label of this sample is uncertain.

The chain is built from TRBV5-1 and TRBJ1-4; 9 positions agree with TRBD1. The CDR3 contains 16 residues. Germline CDR1 SGHRS, CDR2 YFSETQ. The V gene end was trimmed by 4 bases and the J gene end by 4 bases; junction bases not matched to a gene: 8. The DNA of the CDR3 is TGCGCCAGCAGCCAGTTAACAGGGGGCCTTAATGAAAAACTGTTTTTT. It is translated as CASSQLTGGLNEKLFF.

The chain couples TRBV19 to TRBJ2-6, with 7 nucleotides matching TRBD1. Germline loops: CDR1 LNHDA, CDR2 SQIVND (reference sequence). The CDR3 is 18 amino acids. J lost 0 bases, V lost 1 base, and 6 bases had no gene match. CDR3 region: CASSIVGQVDSGANVLTF. Written as DNA, the CDR3 is TGTGCCAGTAGTATAGTAGGACAGGTCGACTCTGGGGCCAACGTCCTGACTTTC.

V gene TRBV2 combines with J gene TRBJ2-1; 9 bases align to TRBD1. The germline CDR1 and CDR2 sequences are SNHLY and FYNNEI. Trimming at V came to 6 bases and at J to 4 bases, leaving 4 bases not matched to a gene. CDR3 length equals 14 residues. The CDR3 is CASRGQGAYNEQFF. The CDR3 coding sequence is TGTGCCAGCAGGGGACAGGGCGCGTACAATGAGCAGTTCTTC.

This clone has just one count. The V gene is TRBV14, the J gene TRBJ2-3; 9 nucleotides agree with TRBD2. Germline lookup yields CDR1 SGHDN and CDR2 FVKESK. The J segment lost 4 bases and the V segment lost 7 bases, leaving 12 bases of the junction unmatched. The CDR3 runs 16 residues. The CDR3 loop reads CASNHAAGGVPDTQYF. DNA of the CDR3: TGTGCCAGCAACCACGCAGCGGGAGGCGTTCCAGATACGCAGTATTTT.

The CDR3 nucleotides read TGTGCCAGCAGCTTGATGCAGGACAGGGATGTCTATGGCTACACCTTC. Its translation is CASSLMQDRDVYGYTF. This rearrangement joins TRBV5-6 to TRBJ1-2, with 8 bases matching TRBD1. Germline V gene data show CDR1 as SGHDT and CDR2 as YYEEEE. V shed 1 base, J shed 4 bases, and the junction held 9 bases outside the gene matches. The CDR3 has 16 residues.

The gene calls are TRBV9 and TRBJ2-2; 16 positions match TRBD2. CDR1 is SGDLS and CDR2 is YYNGEE in the germline V gene. J was trimmed by 10 bases and V by 0 bases; bases with no gene match: 3. The CDR3 extends over 16 amino acids. The CDR3 here is CASSVGGTSGREELFF. CDR3 DNA: TGTGCCAGCAGCGTAGGAGGGACTAGCGGGAGGGAGGAGCTGTTTTTT. The full variable domain, with the rest looked up from reference TRBV9 and TRBJ2-2, is DSGVTQTPKHLITATGQRVTLRCSPRSGDLSVYWYQQSLDQGLQFLIQYYNGEERAKGNILERFSAQQFPDLHSELNLSSLELGDSALYFCASSVGGTSGREELFFGEGSRLTVL.

This chain joins TRBV19 and TRBJ1-1; D not certain. V lost 5 bases to trimming and J lost 5 bases, with 18 bases between them. The CDR3 is 15 amino acids. CDR1 is LNHDA, CDR2 SQIVND, per germline (reference sequence). The CDR3 here is CASSAGQREWTEAFF. The CDR3 DNA follows: TGTGCCAGTAGTGCGGGCCAAAGGGAATGGACTGAAGCTTTCTTT.

CDR3 loop: CAATAGLGYPGELFF. DNA for the CDR3: TGTGCCGCAACCGCCGGACTAGGGTACCCCGGGGAGCTGTTTTTT. The J gene is TRBJ2-2, the V gene TRBV7-9, with TRBD2 matching 7 bases. The CDR3 consists of 15 residues. The V gene's germline CDR1 is SEHNR and CDR2 FQNEAQ (reference sequence). The V segment lost 11 bases and the J segment 6 bases; nucleotides outside the gene matches: 15.

The V and J genes are TRBV6-6 and TRBJ1-5; D may be TRBD1 (5 bases). CDR3 length equals 15 residues. The germline V gene encodes CDR1 MNHNY and CDR2 SVGAGI (reference sequence). The V end lost 3 bases, the J end lost 4 bases, and 13 bases lay between the germline ends. The CDR3 DNA sequence: TGTGCCAGCAGTTATCAGCAGGGCCCTAATCAGCCCCAGCATTTT. Encoded protein: CASSYQQGPNQPQHF.

The chain links TRBV29-1 to TRBJ1-1; 7 bases fit TRBD1. Germline values: CDR1 SQVTM, CDR2 ANQGSEA. The CDR3 has 12 amino acids. V trimming: 6 bases; J trimming: 5 bases; junction bases outside the gene matches: 6. The CDR3 is CSVDPGGTEAFF. In DNA form, the CDR3 reads TGCAGCGTCGACCCAGGGGGGACTGAAGCTTTCTTT.

The V gene is TRBV7-2, the J gene TRBJ2-4; TRBD2 is a possible D gene (6 bases). V lost 2 bases and J 6 bases, leaving 11 bases between the germline ends. The CDR3 consists of 14 residues. The V gene's germline CDR1 is SGHTA and CDR2 FQGNSA. The CDR3, as DNA: TGTGCCAGCAGCTTACCCGGGACTGCAAACATTCAGTACTTC. Protein: CASSLPGTANIQYF.